This T cell receptor beta chain came from a study of blood T cell repertoires in COVID-19. About the study: Researchers got acute and convalescent COVID-19 samples from the United States, Italy and Spain. T cells, B-cell-depleted T cells, or PBMCs provided the cDNA or gDNA that served as material.

The authors' processing: The authors estimated nucleated cell counts from reference gene primer amplification. Some clones are missing from TCRdb's copy, which holds only in-frame ones; the method was immunoSEQ multiplex PCR. V and J calls and clone size are copied from that table; D and trimming were computed from the DNA. The sample carries approximately 150,000 clones, over 70% recorded once. The sequenced sample consisted of peripheral blood. This TCR came from a man aged 70-80 years who had recovered from COVID-19.

This chain's CDR3 is CASSLETLESGELFF. For the CDR3, the DNA is TGCGCCAGCAGCTTGGAAACCCTGGAGTCCGGGGAGCTGTTTTTT. The chain couples TRBV5-1 to TRBJ2-2; no firm D call. Germline lookup yields CDR1 SGHRS and CDR2 YFSETQ. The CDR3 sequence is 15 residues long. V lost 0 bases to trimming and J lost 6 bases, with 12 bases between them.